The 4 T cell receptor beta chains listed next were all sequenced from one sample in a study of OX40 agonist ivuxolimab in advanced cancers. Here immunoSEQ multiplex PCR was the method, and the copy in TCRdb shows in-frame clones only, minus some. Seen here are about 27,000 clones, 75% to 90% observed once, and the top ten hold about 20%. Sequencing used CD4+ or CD8+ T cells sorted from blood, obtained in a trial of the OX40 agonist ivuxolimab. The receptors were gathered from an adult with an advanced solid tumor such as melanoma, head and neck, liver or kidney cancer.

This sequence joins TRBV5-6 and TRBJ1-4, with no clear D. Germline V gene data show CDR1 as SGHDT and CDR2 as YYEEEE. This CDR3 has 14 residues. V was clipped by 0 bases and J by 6 bases, with 9 bases between them. This chain's CDR3 is CASSLVTSDEKLFF. In DNA form, the CDR3 reads TGTGCCAGCAGCTTGGTAACGTCGGATGAAAAACTGTTTTTT. The full variable domain, its missing parts supplied by reference TRBV5-6 and TRBJ1-4, is DAGVTQSPTHLIKTRGQQVTLRCSPKSGHDTVSWYQQALGQGPQFIFQYYEEEERQRGNFPDRFSGHQFPNYSSELNVNALLLGDSALYLCASSLVTSDEKLFFGSGTQLSVL.

The CDR3 loop is CASSFPAGISNTGELFF. In DNA, the CDR3 is TGTGCCAGCAGCTTCCCCGCGGGCATTTCAAACACCGGGGAGCTGTTTTTT. This chain links TRBV7-9 with TRBJ2-2; perhaps TRBD2 as D (5 bases). The CDR3 is made up of 17 amino acids. Trimming left V 3 bases short and J 2 bases short, with 16 bases between. Germline CDR1 reads SEHNR; CDR2 reads FQNEAQ (reference sequence).

J is TRBJ2-1 and V is TRBV11-3; D is uncertain. CDR1 and CDR2 from the germline V gene are SGHNT and YENEEA. The CDR3 contains 13 residues. With 0 bases removed from V and 0 bases from J, the gap between germline ends came to 0 bases. The CDR3 here is CASSLDSYNEQFF. DNA for the CDR3: TGTGCCAGCAGCTTAGACTCCTACAATGAGCAGTTCTTC.

This chain uses TRBV7-9 with TRBJ2-1; D is uncertain. Germline V gives CDR1 SEHNR, CDR2 FQNEAQ (reference sequence). This CDR3 has 11 residues. Between the trimmed V and J ends, which lost 3 bases and 7 bases, there was a span of 4 bases. In nucleotides, the CDR3 is TGTGCCAGCAGCTTTAGTAATGAGCAGTTCTTC. It is translated as CASSFSNEQFF.